Presented here are 10 T cell receptor beta chains from one specimen sequenced in a study of cytomegalovirus exposure and HLA in healthy donors. 60 Vbeta and 13 Jbeta primers were used in PCR. The method was immunoSEQ multiplex PCR; TCRdb's version includes in-frame clones alone and lacks a portion of them. The top ten clones hold roughly 1.4% of a sample with more than 150,000 clones, around 76% of them seen once. Sequenced sample: PBMCs. The source of these receptors is a man aged 40-49 years in good health and CMV-seronegative.

Regarding this clone: One end of the junction does not line up with germline, which may come from a read error. J is TRBJ2-5 and V is TRBV7-7; 9 positions agree with TRBD2. The V gene's germline CDR1 is SSHAT and CDR2 FNYEAQ (reference sequence). The CDR3 length is 16 residues. The CDR3: CASSLEGGGAQETQYF. Here the CDR3 DNA reads TGTGCTAGCAGCCTCGAGGGCGGGGGGGCCCAAGAGACCCAGTACTTC.

CDR3: CASIPLGGEATNEKLFF. CDR3 nucleotides: TGTGCCAGCATCCCCCTTGGGGGGGAGGCAACTAATGAAAAACTGTTTTTT. The chain employs TRBV27 and TRBJ1-4; tentative D call: TRBD1 (5 bases). From germline, CDR1 is MNHEY and CDR2 SMNVEV (reference sequence). This CDR3 contains 17 residues. V was cut by 7 bases and J by 0 bases, with 18 bases left in between.

This chain links TRBV4-3 with TRBJ2-5; TRBD2 might be the D (5 bases). V lost 0 bases to trimming and J lost 5 bases, with 7 bases between them. The CDR3 extends over 13 amino acids. The germline gives CDR1 LGHNA, CDR2 YSLEER. Written as DNA, the CDR3 is TGCGCCAGCAGCCAAGACACGGGGGAGACCCAGTACTTC. This translates into CASSQDTGETQYF.

The V call is TRBV6-1, the J call TRBJ2-2; 7 bases map to TRBD1. CDR1 is MNHNS and CDR2 is SASEGT in the germline V gene. CDR3 length equals 15 residues. The V segment lost 6 bases and the J segment 4 bases; nucleotides outside the gene matches: 8. The CDR3 DNA sequence: TGTGCCAGCAGCTGGGACAGACGACCCACCGGGGAGCTGTTTTTT. Protein product: CASSWDRRPTGELFF.

V gene TRBV5-1 combines with J gene TRBJ1-2, with 8 nucleotides matching TRBD1. Per germline, CDR1 SGHRS and CDR2 YFSETQ. V was clipped by 4 bases and J by 7 bases; unmatched bases: 3. The CDR3 runs to 12 residues. The CDR3 is CASSADRGGYTF. CDR3 DNA: TGCGCCAGCAGCGCCGACAGGGGTGGCTACACCTTC. Together with reference TRBV5-1 and TRBJ1-2, the CDR3 gives the full variable domain: KAGVTQTPRYLIKTRGQQVTLSCSPISGHRSVSWYQQTPGQGLQFLFEYFSETQRNKGNFPGRFSGRQFSNSRSEMNVSTLELGDSALYLCASSADRGGYTFGSGTRLTVV.

The V call is TRBV4-3, the J call TRBJ2-7, with 7 bases aligning to TRBD2. V dropped 4 bases and J dropped 2; count of bases not matched to a gene: 11. The CDR3 loop spans 16 amino acids. CDR1 and CDR2 (germline): LGHNA, YSLEER. The CDR3 loop reads CASSLFRGELAYEQYF. CDR3 sequence (DNA): TGCGCCAGCAGCCTCTTCCGGGGGGAACTGGCCTACGAGCAGTACTTC.

The chain links TRBV2 to TRBJ2-1; TRBD1 matches 11 bases. The V gene end was trimmed by 6 bases and the J gene end by 4 bases; junction bases not matched to a gene: 8. The CDR3 runs to 16 residues. Germline CDR1 is SNHLY and CDR2 is FYNNEI. The CDR3 protein is CASRGGQGGIYNEQFF. In DNA, the CDR3 is TGTGCCAGCAGGGGGGGACAGGGGGGAATTTACAATGAGCAGTTCTTC.

V is TRBV18 and J is TRBJ2-7; 9 bases line up with TRBD1. After removal of 4 bases from V and 7 bases from J, the junction contained 8 bases not matched to a gene. This CDR3 has 14 residues. The germline V gene has CDR1 KGHSH and CDR2 LQKENI. The CDR3 bases are TGTGCCAGCTCACTCTCGGGACAGGGAAGAGAGCAGTACTTC. Protein product: CASSLSGQGREQYF.

The rearrangement joins TRBV30 to TRBJ2-5; D is undetermined. Trimming removed 4 bases from V and 5 bases from J, with 8 bases in between. Germline loops: CDR1 GTSNPN, CDR2 SVGIG (reference sequence). There are 11 residues in the CDR3. For the CDR3, the DNA is TGTGCCTGGACTAAATCGGAGACCCAGTACTTC. The encoded protein is CAWTKSETQYF.

This clone appeared a few times. The rearrangement links TRBV5-8 to TRBJ2-7, with D perhaps TRBD2 (6 bases). The CDR3 has 15 residues. Looked up from germline, CDR1 is SGHTS and CDR2 is YDEGEE. Trimming stripped 3 bases from V and 5 bases from J, with 18 bases between. This chain's CDR3 is CASSSSGGGVDEQYF. DNA of the CDR3: TGTGCCAGCAGCTCGTCCGGGGGAGGTGTCGACGAGCAGTACTTC.